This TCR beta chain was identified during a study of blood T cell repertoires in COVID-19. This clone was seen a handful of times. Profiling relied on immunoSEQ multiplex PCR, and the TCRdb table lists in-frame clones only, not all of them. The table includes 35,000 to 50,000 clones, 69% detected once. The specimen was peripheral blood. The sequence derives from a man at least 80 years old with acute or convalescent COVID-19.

CDR3 region: CASSELRAGELFF. In DNA, the CDR3 is TGCGCCAGCAGTGAGCTGAGGGCCGGGGAGCTGTTTTTT. The V gene is TRBV10-2, the J gene TRBJ2-2; maybe TRBD2 (5 bases). The CDR3 length is 13 residues. Trimming pared 2 bases from V and 6 bases from J, leaving 7 bases between. Germline CDR1 WSHSY, CDR2 SAAADI.